Below, 26 T cell receptor beta chains from the same sample are listed, as sequenced in a study of control samples from healthy donors and cancer patients. TCRdb keeps only in-frame clones here, not all; method: immunoSEQ multiplex PCR. The sample records more than 150,000 clones, 80% to 95% being singletons. The sequenced sample was blood. These TCRs come from a young woman in good health.

The chain employs TRBV2 and TRBJ1-5; D call uncertain. CDR1 and CDR2 from the germline V gene are SNHLY and FYNNEI. The length of the CDR3 is 14 residues. The V end was cut by 1 base, the J end by 4 bases, with 8 bases between. The CDR3 loop reads CASSEGAVNQPQHF. The CDR3 DNA reads as TGTGCCAGCAGTGAAGGGGCCGTTAATCAGCCCCAGCATTTT. Using reference TRBV2 and TRBJ1-5 for the parts outside the CDR3, the full variable domain is EPEVTQTPSHQVTQMGQEVILRCVPISNHLYFYWYRQILGQKVEFLVSFYNNEISEKSEIFDDQFSVERPDGSNFTLKIRSTKLEDSAMYFCASSEGAVNQPQHFGDGTRLSIL.

The V gene is TRBV7-9, the J gene TRBJ2-7, with TRBD1 matching over 9 bases. This CDR3 is built from 16 residues. Germline CDR1 and CDR2: SEHNR and FQNEAQ (reference sequence). The junction had 10 bases not matched to a gene; V was cut back by 5 bases and J by 2 bases. The DNA of the CDR3 is TGTGCCAGCAGCGCCAACCGGGACAGGGTGGCCTACGAGCAGTACTTC. It yields the protein CASSANRDRVAYEQYF.

J is TRBJ2-6 and V is TRBV7-2; D is ambiguous. Germline CDR1 SGHTA, CDR2 FQGNSA. V gave up 0 bases and J gave up 1 base, with 7 bases separating them. The CDR3 has 16 amino acids. This chain's CDR3 is CASSLAPASGANVLTF. Here the CDR3 DNA reads TGTGCCAGCAGCTTAGCGCCAGCTTCTGGGGCCAACGTCCTGACTTTC.

V is TRBV19 and J is TRBJ2-1; TRBD2 matches 11 bases. Germline V gene lookup returns CDR1 LNHDA and CDR2 SQIVND (reference sequence). With V trimmed by 1 base and J by 8 bases, 1 base remained unmatched. CDR3 length: 14 residues. CDR3 sequence reads: CASSIGLAGYEQFF. The CDR3 bases are TGTGCCAGTAGTATAGGACTAGCGGGATATGAGCAGTTCTTC.

This clone was recorded a few times. The chain joins TRBV4-3 to TRBJ1-1, with a weak D call TRBD1 (5 bases). The CDR3 loop spans 15 amino acids. Trimming shortened V by 0 bases and J by 3 bases, and 11 bases separated the two germline ends. Germline CDR1 is LGHNA and CDR2 is YSLEER. The CDR3 spells CASSQDFGGDTEAFF. For the CDR3, the DNA is TGCGCCAGCAGCCAAGATTTCGGGGGGGACACTGAAGCTTTCTTT.

The V call is TRBV24-1, the J call TRBJ2-1; 11 bases match TRBD1. The CDR3 is 16 amino acids. Trimming removed 4 bases from V and 4 bases from J; junction bases left unmatched: 5. The V gene's germline CDR1 is KGHDR and CDR2 SFDVKD. CDR3 coding DNA: TGTGCCACCAGTGACGTGGGACAGGGGGAATACAATGAGCAGTTCTTC. Its protein is CATSDVGQGEYNEQFF.

The chain uses TRBV6-1 and TRBJ1-3; 9 nucleotides agree with TRBD1. Germline CDR1 reads MNHNS; CDR2 reads SASEGT. V dropped 2 bases and J dropped 4; count of bases not matched to a gene: 3. This CDR3 is built from 15 residues. As DNA, the CDR3 is TGTGCCAGCAGTGAAAAAGGGACAGGGGGAAACACCATATATTTT. This gives the protein CASSEKGTGGNTIYF.

This chain links TRBV18 with TRBJ1-2; D is uncertain. Germline loops: CDR1 KGHSH, CDR2 LQKENI. The germline V and J ends were trimmed by 2 bases and 4 bases, with 8 bases remaining between them. There are 13 residues in the CDR3. The CDR3 nucleotides read TGTGCCAGCTCACCAGGGCAGGTCTATGGCTACACCTTC. Its translation: CASSPGQVYGYTF.

The gene calls are TRBV6-2 or TRBV6-3 and TRBJ2-7, with 8 bases that match TRBD2. This CDR3 region has 17 residues. J gave up 5 bases and V 2 bases, and 14 bases lay outside the gene matches. Looked up from germline, CDR1 is MNHEY and CDR2 is SVGEGT. CDR3 bases: TGTGCCAGCAGTTACCCGCTAAAGGGACTAGATTCCCACGAGCAGTACTTC. It translates to CASSYPLKGLDSHEQYF.

The genes are TRBV27 and TRBJ1-2; a weak D match, TRBD1 (6 bases). Trimming took off 5 bases at V and 0 bases at J, with 16 bases between the two ends. The CDR3 totals 16 residues. The germline V gene has CDR1 MNHEY and CDR2 SMNVEV (reference sequence). The CDR3 DNA is TGTGCCAGCAGTGCGACAGGCGGCCTTTCTAACTATGGCTACACCTTC. Amino acids: CASSATGGLSNYGYTF.

This chain connects TRBV7-3 to TRBJ1-1; the D is unclear. The CDR3 consists of 14 residues. V lost 8 bases to trimming and J lost 3 bases, with 16 bases between them. Germline V gene sequence: CDR1 SGHTA, CDR2 FQGTGA. The CDR3 DNA sequence: TGTGCCAGCTCTAAGTACGGCGGGGACACTGAAGCTTTCTTT. This gives the protein CASSKYGGDTEAFF. Using reference TRBV7-3 and TRBJ1-1 for the parts outside the CDR3, the full variable domain is GAGVSQTPSNKVTEKGKYVELRCDPISGHTALYWYRQSLGQGPEFLIYFQGTGAADDSGLPNDRFFAVRPEGSVSTLKIQRTERGDSAVYLCASSKYGGDTEAFFGQGTRLTVV.

The rearrangement joins TRBV6-5 to TRBJ2-5, with D maybe TRBD1 (6 bases). The CDR3 totals 14 residues. The ends were cut back, 8 bases at V and 0 bases at J, with 13 bases in the middle. Germline-derived CDR1 and CDR2 are MNHEY and SVGAGI. DNA for the CDR3: TGTGCCAGCCTAGTCTGGACAGACCAAGAGACCCAGTACTTC. Translating it yields CASLVWTDQETQYF.

This chain joins TRBV4-2 and TRBJ2-1, with D perhaps given as TRBD1 or TRBD2 (6 bases each). With 1 base removed from V and 9 bases from J, the gap between germline ends came to 13 bases. This CDR3 comprises 14 residues. Germline assignment: CDR1 LGHNA and CDR2 YNFKEQ. This CDR3 is CASSQGGARSEQFF. The CDR3 DNA reads TGTGCCAGCAGCCAAGGGGGGGCCAGAAGTGAGCAGTTCTTC.

This chain joins TRBV21-1 and TRBJ2-7; the tabulated D call, TRBD2, remains unverified against the DNA. TRBV21-1 represents a pseudogene. The CDR3 runs 14 residues. CDR3 DNA: TGTGCCAGCTCACCGACGCGGGAGGGTCGGGAGCAGTACTTC. Amino acid sequence: CASSPTREGREQYF.

The chain uses TRBV7-2 and TRBJ1-2; 8 bases are a match to TRBD1. The CDR3 contains 15 residues. The V segment lost 3 bases and the J segment 5 bases; nucleotides outside the gene matches: 8. CDR1 is SGHTA, CDR2 FQGNSA, per germline. CDR3 nucleotides: TGTGCCAGCAGCTTCAGCGGACAGGGTAGTTATGGCTACACCTTC. It specifies CASSFSGQGSYGYTF.

The V and J genes are TRBV19 and TRBJ2-5; D uncertain. V lost 1 base and J lost 4, with 7 bases in between. The CDR3 is 13 amino acids. In germline, CDR1 is LNHDA, CDR2 SQIVND (reference sequence). The CDR3 DNA sequence: TGTGCCAGTAGTATAGGGGGTTCAGAGACCCAGTACTTC. This sequence encodes CASSIGGSETQYF.

The J gene is TRBJ1-1, the V gene TRBV6-5, with D maybe TRBD1 (5 bases). The ends were cut back, 0 bases at V and 4 bases at J, with 12 bases in the middle. The CDR3 runs 15 residues. Looked up from germline, CDR1 is MNHEY and CDR2 is SVGAGI. For the CDR3, the DNA is TGTGCCAGCAGTTACTCCGAGGGAAGGGGCACTGAAGCTTTCTTT. Translated, it gives CASSYSEGRGTEAFF.

The chain uses TRBV19 and TRBJ2-2; TRBD1 agrees at 9 bases. CDR1 and CDR2 (germline): LNHDA, SQIVND (reference sequence). The CDR3 covers 14 residues. V shed 10 bases, J shed 4 bases, and the junction held 7 bases outside the gene matches. CDR3 loop: CATSQGAGTGELFF. Here the CDR3 DNA reads TGTGCCACCTCACAGGGGGCTGGCACCGGGGAGCTGTTTTTT.

The chain links TRBV18 to TRBJ1-5; possible D gene TRBD1, 6 bases. CDR1 and CDR2 (germline): KGHSH, LQKENI. The CDR3 is 17 residues long. V was pared by 3 bases and J by 2 bases, with 17 bases between. DNA of the CDR3: TGTGCCAGCTCACCTCCATCCGGGGGGGGCGGCAATCAGCCCCAGCATTTT. Amino acid sequence: CASSPPSGGGGNQPQHF.

The chain uses TRBV19 and TRBJ2-7; D is possibly TRBD1 or TRBD2 (5 bases each). V was cut by 3 bases and J by 9 bases, with 21 bases left in between. The CDR3 contains 15 residues. Germline lookup yields CDR1 LNHDA and CDR2 SQIVND (reference sequence). CDR3 bases: TGTGCCAGTAGTATGGGGACCGGGACGGCAACTGGGCAGTACTTC. Amino acid sequence: CASSMGTGTATGQYF.

The chain combines TRBV9 with TRBJ2-2; no firm D call. Trimming stripped 4 bases from V and 8 bases from J, with 12 bases between. Germline-derived CDR1 and CDR2 are SGDLS and YYNGEE. The CDR3 loop spans 13 amino acids. The CDR3 nucleotides are TGTGCCAGCAGCCCCCCGCGTATAGGGGAGCTGTTTTTT. This gives the protein CASSPPRIGELFF.

The CDR3 region has the DNA TGTGCCAGCAGTCCCCCCAGGGGGCTGGGGCCAGATACGCAGTATTTT. Translation: CASSPPRGLGPDTQYF. The chain recombines TRBV28 with TRBJ2-3, with 8 bases aligning to TRBD1. Unmatched junction bases numbered 11, after V lost 5 bases and J lost 4 bases. This CDR3 comprises 16 residues. Germline V gene data show CDR1 as MDHEN and CDR2 as SYDVKM.

This chain connects TRBV20-1 to TRBJ1-1; D ambiguous. V lost 5 bases to trimming and J lost 6 bases, with 10 bases between them. CDR3 length: 11 amino acids. Germline V gene lookup returns CDR1 DFQATT and CDR2 SNEGSKA (reference sequence). DNA for the CDR3: TGCAGTGCTGAAGGAGGTCCTGAAGCTTTCTTT. Residues: CSAEGGPEAFF.

This clone appeared once. The rearrangement uses TRBV6-2 or TRBV6-3 and TRBJ2-1; 8 bases line up with TRBD2. The CDR3 runs to 16 residues. J lost 4 bases, V lost 1 base, and 6 bases had no gene match. The V gene's germline CDR1 is MNHEY and CDR2 SVGEGT. DNA for the CDR3: TGTGCCAGCAGTTACTTGGCTAGCGGGCTGTACAATGAGCAGTTCTTC. Its translation: CASSYLASGLYNEQFF.

This clone was seen just once. The chain uses TRBV27 and TRBJ2-1; 8 bases align to TRBD2. CDR1 is MNHEY and CDR2 is SMNVEV in the germline V gene (reference sequence). This CDR3 comprises 12 residues. With V trimmed by 5 bases and J by 13 bases, 7 bases remained unmatched. This chain's CDR3 is CASSILSGRQFF. The CDR3 bases are TGTGCCAGCAGTATACTAAGCGGGAGACAGTTCTTC.

This chain joins TRBV15 and TRBJ2-1; D remains ambiguous. V was trimmed by 1 base and J by 7 bases, leaving 5 bases between them. CDR1 is LNHNV and CDR2 is YYDKDF in the germline V gene (reference sequence). This CDR3 comprises 12 residues. CDR3 region: CATSRVLNEQFF. The CDR3 DNA follows: TGTGCCACCAGCAGAGTTCTGAATGAGCAGTTCTTC.